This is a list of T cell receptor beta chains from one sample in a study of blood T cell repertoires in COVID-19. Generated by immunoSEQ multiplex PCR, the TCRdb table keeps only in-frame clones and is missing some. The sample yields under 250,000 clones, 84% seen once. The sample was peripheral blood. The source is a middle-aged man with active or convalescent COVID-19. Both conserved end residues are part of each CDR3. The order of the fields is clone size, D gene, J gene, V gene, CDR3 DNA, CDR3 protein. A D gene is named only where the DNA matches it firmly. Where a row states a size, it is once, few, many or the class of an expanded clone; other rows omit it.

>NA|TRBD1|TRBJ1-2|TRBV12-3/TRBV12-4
TGTGCCAGCAGTTTAGCGGAAGGGACAGGCTGCACCTTC
CASSLAEGTGCTF
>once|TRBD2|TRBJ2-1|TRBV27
TGTGCCAGCAGTTTACTAGCGGGGGGCCCTAGCTCCTACAATGAGCAGTTCTTC
CASSLLAGGPSSYNEQFF
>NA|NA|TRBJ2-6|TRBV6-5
TGTGCCAGTTACTCTGGGGCCAACGTCCTGACTTTC
CASYSGANVLTF
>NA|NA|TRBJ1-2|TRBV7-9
TGTGCCAGCAGCTTGACAGAGACAAGAGGCTACACCTTC
CASSLTETRGYTF
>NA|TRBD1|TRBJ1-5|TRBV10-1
TGCGCCAGCGTAGGACAGGTTAGCAATCAGCCCCAGCATTTT
CASVGQVSNQPQHF
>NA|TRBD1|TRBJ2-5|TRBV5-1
TGCGCCAGCAGCGCGGGACAGGGTATTGAGACCCAGTACTTC
CASSAGQGIETQYF
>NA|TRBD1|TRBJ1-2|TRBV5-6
TGTGCCAGCAGCATCCTCAGGGGGCATGGTGGCTACACCTTC
CASSILRGHGGYTF
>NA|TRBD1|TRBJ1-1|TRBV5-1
TGCGCCAGCAGCTTTGACAGGGGGCGAGCTTTCTTT
CASSFDRGRAFF
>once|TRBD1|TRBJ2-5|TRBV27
TGTGCCAGCAGTCGACAGGGAAAGACCCAGTACTTC
CASSRQGKTQYF
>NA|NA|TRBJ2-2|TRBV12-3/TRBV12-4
TGTGCCAGCAGGGGGGGGCGCACCGGGGAGCTGTTTTTT
CASRGGRTGELFF
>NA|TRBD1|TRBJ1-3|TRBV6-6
TGTGCCAGCAGTTCAGGAGGACAGGGCTCTGGAAACACCATATATTTT
CASSSGGQGSGNTIYF
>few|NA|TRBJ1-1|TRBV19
TGTGCCAGTGGATTAGGGGCTCAAACCACTGAAGCTTTCTTT
CASGLGAQTTEAFF
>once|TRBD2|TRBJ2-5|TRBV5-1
TGCGCCAGCACCCGGACTAGCGGGGGGGCTGGCGGAGAGACCCAGTACTTC
CASTRTSGGAGGETQYF